Below, 7 T cell receptor beta chains from the same sample are listed, as sequenced in a study of identical twins. TCRdb redid the calling of the 5' RACE reads with MiXCR, one entry per CDR3 protein. The sample holds around 480,000 distinct CDR3 sequences, 12% to 15% seen once. This same sample was also part of a study on yellow fever vaccine responses in identical twins.

The sample was CD4+ T cells sorted from blood. The receptors here all came from a young woman in good health.

The chain uses TRBV12-3 or TRBV12-4 and TRBJ2-2; maybe TRBD2 (6 bases). The CDR3 extends over 13 amino acids. V was clipped by 10 bases and J by 6 bases, with 15 bases between them. This CDR3 is CANLPSSAGELFF. The CDR3 DNA reads as TGTGCCAACTTACCTTCTAGCGCCGGGGAGCTGTTTTTT.

The rearrangement uses TRBV7-9 and TRBJ2-7, with 9 positions matching TRBD2. Germline V gene sequence: CDR1 SEHNR, CDR2 FQNEAQ (reference sequence). CDR3 length: 15 residues. The V segment lost 4 bases and the J segment 2 bases; nucleotides outside the gene matches: 6. The CDR3 DNA sequence: TGTGCCAGCAGCTCAGCGGGAGGACTCCCCTACGAGCAGTACTTC. Residues: CASSSAGGLPYEQYF.

The V and J genes are TRBV28 and TRBJ2-7; a possible D gene is TRBD2 (6 bases). The CDR3 spans 13 residues. V lost 8 bases and J 5 bases, leaving 16 bases between the germline ends. The V gene's germline CDR1 is MDHEN and CDR2 SYDVKM. The CDR3 nucleotides read TGTGCCAGCCGGGGGTTGGCCCTTCACGAGCAGTACTTC. It yields the protein CASRGLALHEQYF. Full variable domain (remainder filled in from reference TRBV28 and TRBJ2-7): DVKVTQSSRYLVKRTGEKVFLECVQDMDHENMFWYRQDPGLGLRLIYFSYDVKMKEKGDIPEGYSVSREKKERFSLILESASTNQTSMYLCASRGLALHEQYFGPGTRLTVT.

This clonotype was picked up many times. The chain carries TRBV10-3 and TRBJ2-1; TRBD2 matches at 10 bases. J lost 7 bases, V lost 6 bases, and 9 bases had no gene match. CDR1 is ENHRY and CDR2 is SYGVKD in the germline V gene. The CDR3 loop spans 15 amino acids. The CDR3 DNA is TGTGCCATCAGCAGGCAAGCGGGGGGGCAAAATGAGCAGTTCTTC. Translation gives CAISRQAGGQNEQFF.

V usage is TRBV4-2 and J usage is TRBJ2-3, with D possibly being TRBD1 or TRBD2 (5 bases each). From germline, CDR1 is LGHNA and CDR2 YNFKEQ. This CDR3 has 15 residues. Trimming cost V 2 bases and J 2 bases, with 11 bases left between them. CDR3 loop: CASSQTGTDTDTQYF. CDR3 sequence (DNA): TGTGCCAGCAGCCAAACCGGGACGGACACAGATACGCAGTATTTT.

The V call is TRBV6-2 or TRBV6-3, the J call TRBJ2-7; the D gene is possibly TRBD2 (6 bases). V lost 11 bases, J lost 3 bases, and 17 bases lay in between. CDR3 length: 13 residues. Germline lookup yields CDR1 MNHEY and CDR2 SVGEGT. The chain's CDR3 is CAARRGPRYEQYF. CDR3 sequence (DNA): TGTGCCGCGCGGCGGGGACCTCGCTACGAGCAGTACTTC.

Many counts were recorded for this clonotype. The V and J genes are TRBV28 and TRBJ2-1; D remains unclear. Trimming took 2 bases from V and 2 from J, leaving 7 bases between them. Germline CDR1 MDHEN, CDR2 SYDVKM. The CDR3 runs to 14 residues. This CDR3 is CASSLRFTYNEQFF. CDR3 bases: TGTGCCAGCAGTTTACGATTTACCTACAATGAGCAGTTCTTC. The full variable domain, in which reference TRBV28 and TRBJ2-1 provide the parts outside the CDR3, is DVKVTQSSRYLVKRTGEKVFLECVQDMDHENMFWYRQDPGLGLRLIYFSYDVKMKEKGDIPEGYSVSREKKERFSLILESASTNQTSMYLCASSLRFTYNEQFFGPGTRLTVL.